This is a list of T cell receptor beta chains from one sample in a study of identical twins. TCRdb re-derived calls from the 5' RACE reads in MiXCR, one entry per CDR3 protein. This table has hundreds of thousands of distinct CDR3 sequences, approximately 13% appearing once. This sample was shared with a second study, whose subject was yellow fever vaccine responses in identical twins.

The sequencing sample was made of CD8+ T cells sorted from blood. Receptors were obtained from a woman aged 18-29 years in good health. The CDR3 runs from the conserved cysteine through the conserved F or W. Fields, in order: CDR3 protein, V gene, J gene.

CDR3aa: CASSLAGGRGDTQYF; v_gene: TRBV12-3/TRBV12-4; j_gene: TRBJ2-3
CDR3aa: CASGLEAGASYNEQFF; v_gene: TRBV12-5; j_gene: TRBJ2-1
CDR3aa: CASSDSASKSYNEQFF; v_gene: TRBV6-4; j_gene: TRBJ2-1
CDR3aa: CATSDSPGLAGGSSYNEQFF; v_gene: TRBV24-1; j_gene: TRBJ2-1
CDR3aa: CASIGLAGPGHNEQFF; v_gene: TRBV10-2; j_gene: TRBJ2-1
CDR3aa: CASSYSAGLTEAFF; v_gene: TRBV6-2/TRBV6-3; j_gene: TRBJ1-1
CDR3aa: CASSVESLSQPQHF; v_gene: TRBV9; j_gene: TRBJ1-5
CDR3aa: CATSTLLGDSFYEQYF; v_gene: TRBV15; j_gene: TRBJ2-7
CDR3aa: CSTQQDGAGANVLTF; v_gene: TRBV29-1; j_gene: TRBJ2-6
CDR3aa: CASSSPGTETDTQYF; v_gene: TRBV6-2/TRBV6-3; j_gene: TRBJ2-3
CDR3aa: CASSVDDSNYGYTF; v_gene: TRBV9; j_gene: TRBJ1-2
CDR3aa: CATSSLREQFF; v_gene: TRBV15; j_gene: TRBJ2-1
CDR3aa: CASSPTDPNTGELFF; v_gene: TRBV5-1; j_gene: TRBJ2-2
CDR3aa: CASSGVVKAFF; v_gene: TRBV7-9; j_gene: TRBJ1-1
CDR3aa: CASSLREDGTDTQYF; v_gene: TRBV12-3/TRBV12-4; j_gene: TRBJ2-3
CDR3aa: CASSLQYGYTF; v_gene: TRBV13; j_gene: TRBJ1-2
CDR3aa: CSASGQMNTGELFF; v_gene: TRBV20-1; j_gene: TRBJ2-2
CDR3aa: CASSVNPSSNEQFF; v_gene: TRBV9; j_gene: TRBJ2-1
CDR3aa: CASSEGTGGSDTQYF; v_gene: TRBV6-4; j_gene: TRBJ2-3
CDR3aa: CASSFRDRLYNEQFF; v_gene: TRBV9; j_gene: TRBJ2-1
CDR3aa: CASSLRTVEAFF; v_gene: TRBV5-5; j_gene: TRBJ1-1
CDR3aa: CASSPGLLNTGELFF; v_gene: TRBV27; j_gene: TRBJ2-2
CDR3aa: CSAAGTDYQPQHF; v_gene: TRBV20-1; j_gene: TRBJ1-5
CDR3aa: CSARDHRDRGLTGELFF; v_gene: TRBV20-1; j_gene: TRBJ2-2
CDR3aa: CASSDGQGTPYEQYF; v_gene: TRBV12-3/TRBV12-4; j_gene: TRBJ2-7
CDR3aa: CASSQTGATEAFF; v_gene: TRBV5-1; j_gene: TRBJ1-1
CDR3aa: CASSLGPGAEAFF; v_gene: TRBV7-7; j_gene: TRBJ1-1
CDR3aa: CSATFSREGRGTQYF; v_gene: TRBV29-1; j_gene: TRBJ2-5
CDR3aa: CASSQDMSGKLGYTF; v_gene: TRBV3-1; j_gene: TRBJ1-2
CDR3aa: CASSLAYSGANVLTF; v_gene: TRBV7-8; j_gene: TRBJ2-6
CDR3aa: CATSDRYGTGANVLTF; v_gene: TRBV24-1; j_gene: TRBJ2-6
CDR3aa: CASSRLDFTGDTQYF; v_gene: TRBV7-9; j_gene: TRBJ2-3
CDR3aa: CASSPRTTDTQYF; v_gene: TRBV11-2; j_gene: TRBJ2-3
CDR3aa: CASSSKGEGYNEQFF; v_gene: TRBV6-2/TRBV6-3; j_gene: TRBJ2-1
CDR3aa: CASSLKGLAGELFF; v_gene: TRBV19; j_gene: TRBJ2-2
CDR3aa: CSALPGNQETQYF; v_gene: TRBV20-1; j_gene: TRBJ2-5
CDR3aa: CASSSEVLAGVVNEQFF; v_gene: TRBV5-6; j_gene: TRBJ2-1
CDR3aa: CASSTGPYSNQPQHF; v_gene: TRBV6-1; j_gene: TRBJ1-5
CDR3aa: CATSRDRDRGHNTGEQYF; v_gene: TRBV15; j_gene: TRBJ2-7
CDR3aa: CASWKGQGGYNEQFF; v_gene: TRBV5-8; j_gene: TRBJ2-1
CDR3aa: CASSQDGRGANSPLHF; v_gene: TRBV4-1; j_gene: TRBJ1-6
CDR3aa: CASSPGSGKGEEQFF; v_gene: TRBV3-1; j_gene: TRBJ2-1
CDR3aa: CASSWEGTFFGEQYF; v_gene: TRBV5-1; j_gene: TRBJ2-7
CDR3aa: CSARDFREYADTQYF; v_gene: TRBV20-1; j_gene: TRBJ2-3
CDR3aa: CASGLDRGPVRSSGANVLTF; v_gene: TRBV12-5; j_gene: TRBJ2-6
CDR3aa: CASSPRDYLTGELFF; v_gene: TRBV7-6; j_gene: TRBJ2-2
CDR3aa: CASSLLPSGETYNEQFF; v_gene: TRBV5-1; j_gene: TRBJ2-1
CDR3aa: CSARKEKTSGNNEQFF; v_gene: TRBV20-1; j_gene: TRBJ2-1
CDR3aa: CASSEAGWGGREQETQYF; v_gene: TRBV2; j_gene: TRBJ2-5
CDR3aa: CASSLDPESSYEQYF; v_gene: TRBV27; j_gene: TRBJ2-7
CDR3aa: CASSEALRVALSTDTQYF; v_gene: TRBV6-1; j_gene: TRBJ2-3
CDR3aa: CASSPQCCRDQIITGELFF; v_gene: TRBV7-8; j_gene: TRBJ2-2
CDR3aa: CASTTSGRVDEQFF; v_gene: TRBV12-3/TRBV12-4; j_gene: TRBJ2-1
CDR3aa: CASTLGLEQFF; v_gene: TRBV6-2/TRBV6-3; j_gene: TRBJ2-1
CDR3aa: CASSYSTAGTYEQYF; v_gene: TRBV6-5; j_gene: TRBJ2-7
CDR3aa: CASSEGGIGYGYTF; v_gene: TRBV10-2; j_gene: TRBJ1-2
CDR3aa: CASSLRPRSSYEQYF; v_gene: TRBV7-8; j_gene: TRBJ2-7
CDR3aa: CASSVRDRVIDEQYF; v_gene: TRBV3-1; j_gene: TRBJ2-7
CDR3aa: CASSDTSGRASSTDTQYF; v_gene: TRBV2; j_gene: TRBJ2-3
CDR3aa: CASSPGTGVADTQYF; v_gene: TRBV12-3/TRBV12-4; j_gene: TRBJ2-3